Sequencing of this T cell receptor beta chain was carried out in a study of human T cells and chemical hapten exposure. Via MiXCR, TCRdb re-called the RACE reads, giving one row per CDR3 protein. Seen here are a few hundred thousand distinct CDR3 sequences, around 7.3% observed once, and the top ten hold 1.2%. At least ten counts were recorded for this clonotype. What it recognizes is unknown. Whole-study results and caveats: The immune response of these alopecia patients might not match healthy individuals'.

Time point meaning: pre-sensitization, week 0. Specified treatment: therapeutic diphenylcyclopropenone sensitization with weekly scalp DPC. The CDR3 sequence is 11 residues long. The germline V gene has CDR1 SEHNR and CDR2 FQNEAQ (reference sequence). The ends were cut back, 1 base at V and 14 bases at J, with 9 bases in the middle. The receptor comes from a man younger than 35 with alopecia areata. Some clones in this sample may be carry-over from other donors' samples. The rearrangement joins TRBV7-9 to TRBJ2-1; D gene ambiguous. The specimen was whole blood, collected in connection with sensitization to the hapten diphenylcyclopropenone (DPC). This CDR3 is CASSLEESEFF. CDR3 bases: TGTGCCAGCAGCTTAGAGGAGTCGGAGTTCTTC.